This T cell receptor beta chain was captured by sequencing in a study of long-term antiretroviral therapy in people with HIV. Researchers ran immunoSEQ v3.0 at survey level. The data were produced by immunoSEQ multiplex PCR, yet TCRdb's version contains in-frame clones alone and is incomplete. The sample records approximately 15,000 clones, roughly three quarters being singletons. As for this clone: Its antigen remains unknown.

Overall study findings and caveats: All blood samples came from the years 2004 to 2017, possibly under older ART regimens. Repertoires in HIV (unlike those of controls) had narrower CDR3 length ranges.

V was cut by 0 bases and J by 2 bases, with 5 bases left in between. The CDR3 is 13 amino acids. Germline V gives CDR1 SGHDT, CDR2 YYEEEE. The rearrangement links TRBV5-6 to TRBJ1-2; D call uncertain. The sequence was obtained from a man aged 35 to 55 with HIV. Sample: unsorted PBMCs, taken 3.1 years after starting antiretroviral therapy. CDR3 sequence (DNA): TGTGCCAGCAGCTTGGGAGGGAACTATGGCTACACCTTC. This gives the protein CASSLGGNYGYTF.